Each of the 23 T cell receptor beta chains below was sequenced from the same sample in a study of beta chain features in type 1 diabetes. Regarding the study as a whole: Shorter TCRB CDR3s, moderately but significantly so, were found in Type 1 diabetes patients in all four CD4+ subsets.

The isolated RNA, all of it, was reverse transcribed, so expressed TCRB transcripts were what got sequenced. Assay: immunoSEQ multiplex PCR; the TCRdb copy retains only in-frame clones and omits some. This sample has around 690,000 clones; roughly 12% occur once, and the top ten carry 0.09% to 0.15%. These receptors' targets are unknown. The sample consisted of naive CD4+ T cells from blood. Receptors originate from a young man with type 1 diabetes.

There are a few counts of this clone. The rearrangement joins TRBV19 to TRBJ2-7; the D gene could be TRBD1 or TRBD2 (5 bases each). This CDR3 has 12 amino acids. V was pared by 6 bases and J by 6 bases, with 12 bases between. The germline V gene encodes CDR1 LNHDA and CDR2 SQIVND (reference sequence). CDR3 nucleotide sequence: TGTGCCAGTAGCCTGTCCGGGACCGAGCAGTACTTC. Its translation is CASSLSGTEQYF. Full variable domain (missing parts from reference TRBV19 and TRBJ2-7): DGGITQSPKYLFRKEGQNVTLSCEQNLNHDAMYWYRQDPGQGLRLIYYSQIVNDFQKGDIAEGYSVSREKKESFPLTVTSAQKNPTAFYLCASSLSGTEQYFGPGTRLTVT.

This clone has only a few counts. This chain connects TRBV9 to TRBJ2-1, with a weak D call TRBD2 (5 bases). The CDR3 sequence is 16 residues long. Between the trimmed V and J ends, which lost 4 bases and 0 bases, there was a span of 14 bases. Germline V gene data show CDR1 as SGDLS and CDR2 as YYNGEE. The CDR3 DNA reads TGTGCCAGCAGCCCTCGGACGGGAAGCTCCTACAATGAGCAGTTCTTC. It translates to CASSPRTGSSYNEQFF.

This clone came up a few times. The genes are TRBV5-1 and TRBJ2-5, with D possibly matching TRBD1 (6 bases). The CDR3 totals 14 residues. V was pared by 3 bases and J by 1 base, with 10 bases between. The germline gives CDR1 SGHRS, CDR2 YFSETQ. CDR3 region: CASSYQDSQETQYF. The CDR3 DNA sequence: TGCGCCAGCAGCTACCAGGACAGCCAAGAGACCCAGTACTTC.

This clone has more than one count but fewer than ten. The chain carries TRBV27 and TRBJ2-5; no clear D. Deletions cut 2 bases from V and 2 bases from J, with 6 bases between. The CDR3 consists of 13 residues. CDR1 is MNHEY and CDR2 is SMNVEV in the germline V gene (reference sequence). The CDR3 DNA sequence: TGTGCCAGCAGTTTACGGAGACAAGAGACCCAGTACTTC. It translates to CASSLRRQETQYF.

Only a few counts were recorded for this clone. The junction departs from the called germline gene at one end, perhaps through a read error. The CDR3 coding sequence is TGTGCCAGCAGGTTGGGACAGTCCGGGGAGCTGTTTTTT. Translating it yields CASRLGQSGELFF. The V gene is TRBV5-4, the J gene TRBJ2-2, with TRBD1 identical over 7 bases. Germline values: CDR1 SGHNT, CDR2 YYREEE (reference sequence). This CDR3 comprises 13 residues.

This clone was seen more than once but under ten times. The rearrangement links TRBV29-1 to TRBJ1-2; the D is unclear. V dropped 7 bases and J dropped 1 base, with 10 bases sitting between them. CDR3 length equals 12 residues. Germline loops: CDR1 SQVTM, CDR2 ANQGSEA. The CDR3 loop reads CSGRSDNYGYTF. In DNA form, the CDR3 reads TGCAGCGGCAGGTCCGATAACTATGGCTACACCTTC.

This clone was detected a few times. The V call is TRBV5-1, the J call TRBJ2-1; the match to TRBD2 covers 7 bases. The CDR3 length is 15 residues. J gave up 8 bases and V 1 base, and 9 bases lay outside the gene matches. The germline gives CDR1 SGHRS, CDR2 YFSETQ. The DNA of the CDR3 is TGCGCCAGCAGCTTGTCTAGCGGAGGTGATGATGAGCAGTTCTTC. Translating it yields CASSLSSGGDDEQFF.

This clone was seen only a few times. The V gene is TRBV14, the J gene TRBJ1-4; D gene uncertain. Trimming shortened V by 1 base and J by 7 bases, and 13 bases separated the two germline ends. Germline V lookup: CDR1 SGHDN, CDR2 FVKESK. The CDR3 contains 15 residues. The CDR3 sequence is CASSQARTAAEKLFF. CDR3 DNA: TGTGCCAGCAGCCAAGCACGGACGGCTGCTGAAAAACTGTTTTTT.

The V and J genes are TRBV7-2 and TRBJ2-7; 11 nucleotides line up with TRBD2. CDR3 length: 15 amino acids. V trimming: 5 bases; J trimming: 3 bases; junction bases outside the gene matches: 6. Germline CDR1 and CDR2: SGHTA and FQGNSA. CDR3 amino acids: CASSISGGASYEQYF. The CDR3 DNA is TGTGCCAGCAGCATTAGCGGGGGGGCAAGCTACGAGCAGTACTTC. The whole variable domain, remainder taken from reference TRBV7-2 and TRBJ2-7, is GAGVSQSPSNKVTEKGKDVELRCDPISGHTALYWYRQSLGQGLEFLIYFQGNSAPDKSGLPSDRFSAERTGGSVSTLTIQRTQQEDSAVYLCASSISGGASYEQYFGPGTRLTVT.

J is TRBJ2-6 and V is TRBV7-9; D is ambiguous. V shed 5 bases and J shed 0 bases, with 11 bases lying between them. The CDR3 has 16 amino acids. From germline, CDR1 is SEHNR and CDR2 FQNEAQ (reference sequence). CDR3: CASSPPGLSGANVLTF. CDR3 in DNA: TGTGCCAGCAGCCCACCGGGCCTCTCTGGGGCCAACGTCCTGACTTTC.

The sample holds a few counts of this clone. CDR3 sequence reads: CSVGGTQETQYF. The CDR3 DNA follows: TGCAGCGTGGGAGGGACCCAAGAGACCCAGTACTTC. The J gene is TRBJ2-5, the V gene TRBV29-1; 7 bases match TRBD2. V lost 6 bases to trimming and J lost 1 base; unmatched junction nucleotides: 2. This CDR3 has 12 residues. Looked up from germline, CDR1 is SQVTM and CDR2 is ANQGSEA. The variable domain in full, with the rest retrieved from reference TRBV29-1 and TRBJ2-5, is SAVISQKPSRDICQRGTSLTIQCQVDSQVTMMFWYRQQPGQSLTLIATANQGSEATYESGFVIDKFPISRPNLTFSTLTVSNMSPEDSSIYLCSVGGTQETQYFGPGTRLLVL.

The chain uses TRBV13 and TRBJ2-3; 7 bases match TRBD2. The V gene's germline CDR1 is PRHDT and CDR2 FYEKMQ (reference sequence). Trimming took 2 bases from V and 5 from J; bases not matched to a gene: 4. The CDR3 is 14 residues long. CDR3 protein: CASSLSRGGDTQYF. CDR3 sequence (DNA): TGTGCCAGCAGCTTATCTCGCGGGGGAGATACGCAGTATTTT.

V usage is TRBV19 and J usage is TRBJ1-2; 8 bases line up with TRBD1. From germline, CDR1 is LNHDA and CDR2 SQIVND (reference sequence). J was trimmed by 4 bases and V by 7 bases; bases with no gene match: 11. The CDR3 contains 15 residues. Here the CDR3 DNA reads TGTGCCAGTACCCCCTCCAGAGACAGGGGCTATGGCTACACCTTC. Translated: CASTPSRDRGYGYTF.

The chain joins TRBV7-8 to TRBJ1-6; D may be TRBD1 (6 bases). The CDR3 extends over 15 amino acids. V shed 6 bases and J shed 6 bases, with 15 bases lying between them. The germline V gene encodes CDR1 SGHVS and CDR2 FQNEAQ. The CDR3 protein is CASRPGGTSNSPLHF. The CDR3 nucleotides are TGTGCCAGCAGGCCCGGGGGGACAAGTAATTCACCCCTCCACTTT. Full variable domain (missing parts from reference TRBV7-8 and TRBJ1-6): GAGVSQSPRYKVAKRGQDVALRCDPISGHVSLFWYQQALGQGPEFLTYFQNEAQLDKSGLPSDRFFAERPEGSVSTLKIQRTQQEDSAVYLCASRPGGTSNSPLHFGNGTRLTVT.

The chain joins TRBV5-1 to TRBJ2-1; no definite D call. The CDR3 length is 13 residues. Germline assignment: CDR1 SGHRS and CDR2 YFSETQ. V was clipped by 3 bases and J by 9 bases, with 13 bases between them. CDR3 residues: CASSSETGIEQFF. CDR3 DNA: TGCGCCAGCAGCTCCGAGACTGGGATTGAGCAGTTCTTC.

The genes are TRBV5-4 and TRBJ2-3, with TRBD2 identical over 13 bases. The CDR3 has 17 residues. V was pared by 2 bases and J by 3 bases, with 6 bases of the junction left unmatched. Per germline, CDR1 SGHNT and CDR2 YYREEE (reference sequence). The CDR3 loop reads CASSFLLAGGPTDTQYF. The CDR3 nucleotides are TGTGCCAGCAGCTTTTTACTAGCGGGGGGGCCTACAGATACGCAGTATTTT.

The CDR3 DNA is TGTGCCAGCACTAAGGGGGCCTTCGGGATCTATGGCTACACCTTC. Residues: CASTKGAFGIYGYTF. V and J are TRBV7-9 and TRBJ1-2, with 7 bases aligning to TRBD1. The CDR3 totals 15 residues. Germline CDR1 and CDR2: SEHNR and FQNEAQ (reference sequence). The V gene end was trimmed by 7 bases and the J gene end by 4 bases; junction bases not matched to a gene: 12.

The chain uses TRBV5-1 and TRBJ2-7, with D perhaps TRBD1 (6 bases). In germline, CDR1 is SGHRS, CDR2 YFSETQ. Trimming stripped 5 bases from V and 0 bases from J, with 15 bases between. The CDR3 is 15 amino acids. The CDR3 sequence is CASRPPGASSYEQYF. In nucleotides, the CDR3 is TGCGCCAGCAGACCCCCAGGGGCCAGCTCCTACGAGCAGTACTTC.

The chain is built from TRBV19 and TRBJ2-1; no clear D. Trimming left V 4 bases short and J 7 bases short, with 8 bases between. This CDR3 has 12 amino acids. Germline V lookup: CDR1 LNHDA, CDR2 SQIVND (reference sequence). The CDR3 region is CASSKVPNEQFF. In nucleotides, the CDR3 is TGTGCCAGTAGTAAAGTTCCTAATGAGCAGTTCTTC.

The chain has TRBV7-2 and TRBJ2-2; a possible D gene is TRBD2 (6 bases). This CDR3 has 16 amino acids. Trimming stripped 5 bases from V and 1 base from J, with 14 bases between. Germline V lookup: CDR1 SGHTA, CDR2 FQGNSA. Here the CDR3 reads CASSPVAGQNTGELFF. The DNA of the CDR3 is TGTGCCAGCAGCCCCGTGGCGGGGCAGAACACCGGGGAGCTGTTTTTT.

The genes are TRBV7-2 and TRBJ2-1; D is undetermined. The V gene's germline CDR1 is SGHTA and CDR2 FQGNSA. Trimming pared 6 bases from V and 12 bases from J, leaving 18 bases between. This CDR3 is 13 amino acids long. The CDR3: CASSETTRVGQFF. In DNA form, the CDR3 reads TGTGCCAGCAGTGAAACGACTCGTGTGGGGCAGTTCTTC. Full variable domain (missing parts from reference TRBV7-2 and TRBJ2-1): GAGVSQSPSNKVTEKGKDVELRCDPISGHTALYWYRQSLGQGLEFLIYFQGNSAPDKSGLPSDRFSAERTGGSVSTLTIQRTQQEDSAVYLCASSETTRVGQFFGPGTRLTVL.

This clone was observed a few times. The rearrangement joins TRBV7-8 to TRBJ1-1; D gene ambiguous. Germline CDR1 is SGHVS and CDR2 is FQNEAQ. This CDR3 is 12 amino acids long. V was shortened by 3 bases and J by 5 bases, with 7 bases between the two germline ends. The CDR3: CASSFLRTEAFF. In nucleotides, the CDR3 is TGTGCCAGCAGCTTTCTACGAACTGAAGCTTTCTTT.

This clone appeared a few times. Distinct nucleotide sequences in the sample also encode this CDR3. The chain links TRBV6-5 to TRBJ1-1; D remains ambiguous. The V and J ends lost 0 bases and 1 base respectively, with 6 bases between them. The CDR3 sequence is 14 residues long. CDR1 and CDR2 from the germline V gene are MNHEY and SVGAGI. CDR3 sequence (DNA): TGTGCCAGCAGTTACTCAGGCGGGAACACTGAAGCTTTCTTT. It codes for CASSYSGGNTEAFF.